This T cell receptor (beta chain) derives from a study of blood T cell repertoires in COVID-19. Data came from immunoSEQ multiplex PCR; TCRdb stores just in-frame clones and leaves some out. The sample includes 150,000 or so clones, under 85% of them seen just once. This CDR3 comprises 19 residues. Unmatched junction bases numbered 19, after V lost 8 bases and J lost 0 bases. The germline V gene has CDR1 SGHTA and CDR2 FQGNSA. Sample: peripheral blood. The receptor was derived from a man in his 60s with COVID-19, enrolled during active disease. The chain links TRBV7-2 to TRBJ2-1, with TRBD1 matching 7 bases. CDR3 residues: CASGPGQPGPLSSYNEQFF. CDR3 nucleotide sequence: TGTGCCAGCGGACCGGGACAGCCAGGGCCCCTAAGCTCCTACAATGAGCAGTTCTTC.